These 23 T cell receptor beta chains were sequenced from one sample in a study of blood T cell repertoires in COVID-19. TCRdb's table, derived via immunoSEQ multiplex PCR, lists solely in-frame clones and lacks some. The profile covers fewer than 300,000 clones, with over 75% appearing a single time and roughly 5% taken by the ten largest. Sequencing was done on a sample of peripheral blood. Receptors originate from a man aged 45-65 years with active or convalescent COVID-19.

The V and J genes are TRBV9 and TRBJ2-5, with a weak D call TRBD2 (6 bases). Germline CDR1 and CDR2: SGDLS and YYNGEE. The V and J ends lost 0 bases and 5 bases respectively, with 11 bases between them. The CDR3 is made up of 14 amino acids. DNA of the CDR3: TGTGCCAGCAGCGTAGAGGAGGGTGCGGAGACCCAGTACTTC. It specifies CASSVEEGAETQYF.

This clone was seen only once. The chain carries TRBV30 and TRBJ1-1; TRBD1 agrees at 9 bases. V lost 0 bases to trimming and J lost 1 base; unmatched junction nucleotides: 0. The CDR3 is made up of 14 amino acids. CDR1 and CDR2 (germline): GTSNPN, SVGIG (reference sequence). The CDR3 region has the DNA TGTGCCTGGAGTGTGACAGGGGGGAACACTGAAGCTTTCTTT. This encodes CAWSVTGGNTEAFF.

This clone appeared once. CDR3: CASSDPSGRPDEQFF. The CDR3 DNA is TGTGCCAGCAGCGACCCTAGCGGGAGGCCCGATGAGCAGTTCTTC. V gene TRBV9 combines with J gene TRBJ2-1; 11 bases map to TRBD2. This CDR3 is 15 amino acids long. Germline values: CDR1 SGDLS, CDR2 YYNGEE. With V trimmed by 3 bases and J by 8 bases, 7 bases remained unmatched.

The chain combines TRBV27 with TRBJ2-1; the D gene is possibly TRBD2 (5 bases). Germline-derived CDR1 and CDR2 are MNHEY and SMNVEV (reference sequence). The CDR3 is 15 residues long. The V gene lost 2 bases and the J gene lost 1 base, with 9 bases spanning the gap. CDR3 sequence (DNA): TGTGCCAGCAGTTTAGGGAGTCCGTCCTACAATGAGCAGTTCTTC. Amino acid sequence: CASSLGSPSYNEQFF.

The chain joins TRBV3-1 (or the pseudogene TRBV3-2) to TRBJ2-7; D not resolved. This CDR3 contains 11 residues. CDR1 and CDR2 from the germline V gene are LGHDT and YNNKEL (reference sequence). The ends were cut back, 3 bases at V and 5 bases at J, with 5 bases in the middle. CDR3 loop: CASSQRDEQYF. CDR3 DNA sequence: TGTGCCAGCAGCCAGCGAGACGAGCAGTACTTC.

V is TRBV2 and J is TRBJ1-5; 9 nucleotides line up with TRBD1. Germline V gives CDR1 SNHLY, CDR2 FYNNEI. With 2 bases clipped from V and 1 base from J, the junction kept 6 bases outside the gene matches. This CDR3 is 17 amino acids long. CDR3: CASSEPSGQGSNQPQHF. CDR3 coding DNA: TGTGCCAGCAGTGAACCCTCTGGACAGGGGAGCAATCAGCCCCAGCATTTT.

This clone was observed a few times. The chain is built from TRBV20-1 and TRBJ2-7, with TRBD2 identical over 10 bases. This CDR3 contains 14 residues. Germline assignment: CDR1 DFQATT and CDR2 SNEGSKA (reference sequence). V gave up 3 bases and J gave up 2 bases; unmatched junction bases: 4. The CDR3 DNA is TGCAGTGCTAGTAGAGCGGGAGGGACCTACGAGCAGTACTTC. Protein: CSASRAGGTYEQYF.

This chain links TRBV10-3 with TRBJ2-6; TRBD1 agrees at 9 bases. The ends lost 7 bases at V and 3 bases at J; junction bases unmatched: 13. CDR1 is ENHRY and CDR2 is SYGVKD in the germline V gene. CDR3 size: 18 residues. The CDR3 spells CAINEREGTGNGANVLTF. The DNA of the CDR3 is TGTGCCATCAACGAGAGGGAGGGGACAGGGAATGGGGCCAACGTCCTGACTTTC.

The chain carries TRBV5-5 and TRBJ2-7, with TRBD1 matching 8 bases. Germline trimming cut 3 bases from V and 2 bases from J; bases unmatched to any gene: 7. The CDR3 covers 15 residues. Germline V gene sequence: CDR1 SGHKS, CDR2 YYEKEE (reference sequence). CDR3 in DNA: TGTGCCAGCAGCTCACCCGGACAGGGAACCTACGAGCAGTACTTC. Translating gives CASSSPGQGTYEQYF.

The chain carries TRBV4-1 and TRBJ2-4; 7 nucleotides align to TRBD2. Trimming removed 4 bases from V and 7 bases from J; junction bases left unmatched: 10. The CDR3 loop spans 15 amino acids. Germline values: CDR1 MGHRA, CDR2 YSYEKL. This CDR3 is CASSPSGRENNIQYF. The CDR3 region has the DNA TGCGCCAGCAGCCCTTCCGGGCGGGAGAATAACATTCAGTACTTC.

This chain joins TRBV19 and TRBJ1-5, with D maybe TRBD1 (5 bases). The CDR3 is 15 residues long. Germline values: CDR1 LNHDA, CDR2 SQIVND (reference sequence). Trimming took 4 bases from V and 7 from J, leaving 17 bases between them. CDR3: CASSTQSRVGQPQHF. The CDR3 DNA is TGTGCCAGTAGTACCCAATCCAGGGTCGGCCAGCCCCAGCATTTT.

The V and J genes are TRBV2 and TRBJ2-5; 7 nucleotides match TRBD2. With V trimmed by 6 bases and J by 7 bases, 11 bases remained unmatched. The CDR3 contains 14 residues. The germline gives CDR1 SNHLY, CDR2 FYNNEI. CDR3 coding DNA: TGTGCCAGCAGGGATCTCCGGGGGGAGGGGACCCAGTACTTC. It codes for CASRDLRGEGTQYF.

The V gene is TRBV18, the J gene TRBJ1-3; a weak D match, TRBD1 (6 bases). V lost 5 bases to trimming and J lost 2 bases, with 13 bases between them. Looked up from germline, CDR1 is KGHSH and CDR2 is LQKENI. The CDR3 has 15 amino acids. The chain's CDR3 is CASSYDGGPGNTIYF. The CDR3 bases are TGTGCCAGCTCATACGACGGGGGGCCTGGAAACACCATATATTTT.

This clone came up once. The chain joins TRBV28 to TRBJ1-5; 7 nucleotides align to TRBD1. This CDR3 is built from 14 residues. V lost 7 bases to trimming and J lost 3 bases; unmatched junction nucleotides: 6. The germline V gene encodes CDR1 MDHEN and CDR2 SYDVKM. The CDR3: CASKGGALNQPQHF. The CDR3 coding sequence is TGTGCCAGCAAAGGGGGCGCACTCAATCAGCCCCAGCATTTT. Full variable domain (missing parts from reference TRBV28 and TRBJ1-5): DVKVTQSSRYLVKRTGEKVFLECVQDMDHENMFWYRQDPGLGLRLIYFSYDVKMKEKGDIPEGYSVSREKKERFSLILESASTNQTSMYLCASKGGALNQPQHFGDGTRLSIL.

The CDR3 is CASSKTSGLSTDTQYF. DNA for the CDR3: TGTGCCAGCAGCAAAACTAGCGGGTTAAGCACAGATACGCAGTATTTT. The chain has TRBV7-2 and TRBJ2-3, with 9 bases identical to TRBD2. Germline CDR1 SGHTA, CDR2 FQGNSA. This CDR3 contains 16 residues. Unmatched junction bases numbered 6, after V lost 5 bases and J lost 0 bases.

The CDR3 nucleotides are TGTGCCAGCAGCTTAGGAAGCTTGCAGCCCCAGCATTTT. Translation gives CASSLGSLQPQHF. The gene calls are TRBV7-2 and TRBJ1-5; no reliable D call. CDR3 length: 13 residues. Germline assignment: CDR1 SGHTA and CDR2 FQGNSA. Trimming stripped 1 base from V and 7 bases from J, with 8 bases between.

This clone was detected only a few times. The chain has TRBV30 and TRBJ1-2; 7 bases are shared with TRBD1. CDR1 and CDR2 (germline): GTSNPN, SVGIG (reference sequence). The length of the CDR3 is 10 residues. J gave up 8 bases and V 3 bases, and 0 bases lay outside the gene matches. This CDR3 reads CAWRQGGYTF. CDR3 coding DNA: TGTGCCTGGAGACAGGGGGGCTACACCTTC.

For this clone: One end of the junction fails to match germline, which may point to a read error. J is TRBJ2-1 and V is TRBV2; D is perhaps TRBD1 (6 bases). The germline CDR1 and CDR2 sequences are SNHLY and FYNNEI. CDR3 length equals 11 residues. CDR3 loop: CASSEGQGKFF. In DNA form, the CDR3 reads TGTGCCAGCAGCGAAGGGCAGGGGAAGTTCTTC.

The chain employs TRBV21-1 and TRBJ1-5; the table's D call, TRBD1, has no DNA check behind it. TRBV21-1 is annotated as a pseudogene. This CDR3 spans 19 amino acids. The CDR3 nucleotides read TGTGCCAGCAGCGTTTGGACAGGGGCTTCCGAGGGACCCAATCAGCCCCAGCATTTT. Translation: CASSVWTGASEGPNQPQHF.

This clone showed up just once. V gene TRBV30 combines with J gene TRBJ1-5; D call uncertain. The length of the CDR3 is 14 residues. Per germline, CDR1 GTSNPN and CDR2 SVGIG (reference sequence). Trimming removed 0 bases at V and 0 bases at J, with 6 bases between. The CDR3 region is CAWSVTYSNQPQHF. The CDR3 region has the DNA TGTGCCTGGAGTGTGACTTATAGCAATCAGCCCCAGCATTTT.

The chain has TRBV6-7 and TRBJ2-3, with TRBD2 matching 10 bases. TRBV6-7 is annotated as an ORF whose role is uncertain. J was trimmed by 6 bases and V by 5 bases; bases with no gene match: 14. The CDR3 loop spans 17 amino acids. The CDR3, as DNA: TGTGCCAGCAGTCCTTTGGGAGCGGGAGGGGTGGTGGATACGCAGTATTTT. Translation gives CASSPLGAGGVVDTQYF.

This clone has a count of ten or more. This chain uses TRBV6-1 with TRBJ1-5; TRBD1 aligns across 7 bases. Germline V gene data show CDR1 as MNHNS and CDR2 as SASEGT. V lost 1 base and J lost 4; bases outside the gene matches: 4. This CDR3 is 15 amino acids long. For the CDR3, the DNA is TGTGCCAGCAGTGAAGGAGGACAGGTGAATCAGCCCCAGCATTTT. Translated, it gives CASSEGGQVNQPQHF.

V and J are TRBV21-1 and TRBJ2-4; the listed D gene, TRBD1, was not tested against the DNA. TRBV21-1 is a documented pseudogene. This CDR3 contains 20 residues. The CDR3 region has the DNA TGTGCCAGCACGAAAAGGGGAGGACAGGGGATCCTAGTAGCCAAAAACATTCAGTACTTC. This gives the protein CASTKRGGQGILVAKNIQYF.